These 30 T cell receptor beta chains share one sample of origin, sequenced in a study of cytomegalovirus exposure and HLA in healthy donors. The PCR employed 60 Vbeta primers together with 13 Jbeta primers. Only in-frame clones appear in the TCRdb table, and some are missing; sequencing was by immunoSEQ multiplex PCR. The sample has about 150,000 clones, roughly 80% seen once. Sequencing was carried out using PBMCs. All receptors come from a male donor in good health and CMV-seronegative.

The chain employs TRBV6-5 and TRBJ2-7; 10 bases agree with TRBD2. This CDR3 has 14 amino acids. CDR1 and CDR2 from the germline V gene are MNHEY and SVGAGI. Losses at the gene ends were 7 bases for V and 7 bases for J; bases not matched to a gene: 10. CDR3 coding DNA: TGTGCCAGCAAGCCTAGCGGGGGCTCGAGGGAGCAGTACTTC. Amino acids: CASKPSGGSREQYF.

This chain links TRBV7-9 with TRBJ1-5; D ambiguous. In germline, CDR1 is SEHNR, CDR2 FQNEAQ (reference sequence). This CDR3 comprises 15 residues. Trimming pared 1 base from V and 3 bases from J, leaving 10 bases between. The CDR3 sequence is CASSLGSTDNQPQHF. The CDR3 DNA reads TGTGCCAGCAGCTTAGGTTCCACAGACAATCAGCCCCAGCATTTT.

This chain links TRBV5-1 with TRBJ2-7; TRBD1 aligns across 10 bases. The CDR3 covers 15 residues. Germline V CDR1 and CDR2: SGHRS, YFSETQ. J was trimmed by 4 bases and V by 4 bases; bases with no gene match: 8. CDR3: CASSIGQGGRYEQYF. The DNA for the CDR3 is TGCGCCAGCAGCATTGGACAGGGGGGCCGTTACGAGCAGTACTTC.

The J gene is TRBJ2-1, the V gene TRBV10-3; 7 bases align to TRBD2. With 10 bases clipped from V and 5 bases from J, the junction kept 11 bases outside the gene matches. CDR1 and CDR2 (germline): ENHRY, SYGVKD. The CDR3 is 14 residues long. CDR3 protein: CATLASGPNNEQFF. CDR3 in DNA: TGTGCCACCCTCGCTAGCGGCCCCAACAATGAGCAGTTCTTC.

This chain links TRBV15 with TRBJ1-3; the D is unclear. The CDR3 has 16 residues. CDR1 is LNHNV, CDR2 YYDKDF, per germline (reference sequence). V lost 0 bases, J lost 0 bases, and 9 bases lay in between. The CDR3 sequence is CATSRDTAGSGNTIYF. The CDR3 DNA reads TGTGCCACCAGCAGAGATACCGCCGGCTCTGGAAACACCATATATTTT.

This chain uses TRBV6-5 with TRBJ2-3; tentative D call: TRBD1 (6 bases). The CDR3 runs 15 residues. Per germline, CDR1 MNHEY and CDR2 SVGAGI. V shed 4 bases and J shed 0 bases, with 11 bases lying between them. This chain's CDR3 is CASSSRRGSTDTQYF. The DNA for the CDR3 is TGTGCCAGCAGTTCTCGCAGGGGAAGCACAGATACGCAGTATTTT.

The CDR3 DNA reads TGTGCCAGCAGCTTTACCGGGACAGGGACTGGAAACACCATATATTTT. It specifies CASSFTGTGTGNTIYF. The rearrangement uses TRBV28 and TRBJ1-3; 9 bases align to TRBD1. V gave up 6 bases and J gave up 2 bases; unmatched junction bases: 8. The germline CDR1 and CDR2 sequences are MDHEN and SYDVKM. There are 16 residues in the CDR3.

The rearrangement links TRBV4-3 to TRBJ1-2; D is possibly TRBD1 (5 bases). V lost 1 base and J 3 bases, leaving 15 bases between the germline ends. Looked up from germline, CDR1 is LGHNA and CDR2 is YSLEER. The CDR3 has 16 residues. DNA for the CDR3: TGCGCCAGCAGCCAAGCGGAGGGGAGTTTCGACTATGGCTACACCTTC. This codes for CASSQAEGSFDYGYTF.

This clone showed up just a few times. The rearrangement joins TRBV6-4 to TRBJ1-6, with 8 bases identical to TRBD1. The CDR3 is 17 residues long. The ends lost 1 base at V and 7 bases at J; junction bases unmatched: 9. CDR1 and CDR2 (germline): MRHNA, SNTAGT. The CDR3 spells CASSDCSRQGLNSPLHF. The CDR3 DNA sequence: TGTGCCAGCAGTGACTGCTCTCGACAGGGGTTGAATTCACCCCTCCACTTT.

The rearrangement links TRBV28 to TRBJ1-4; 10 positions agree with TRBD1. The J segment lost 7 bases and the V segment lost 8 bases, leaving 13 bases of the junction unmatched. The CDR3 is 16 residues long. Per the germline V gene, CDR1 is MDHEN and CDR2 is SYDVKM. The CDR3 is CASDSSWTGGIEKLFF. Written as DNA, the CDR3 is TGTGCCAGCGACAGCTCGTGGACAGGGGGAATTGAAAAACTGTTTTTT.

V and J are TRBV27 and TRBJ2-7, with 7 bases aligning to TRBD2. Trimming at V came to 3 bases and at J to 7 bases, leaving 15 bases not matched to a gene. The CDR3 is made up of 16 amino acids. Germline V gene sequence: CDR1 MNHEY, CDR2 SMNVEV (reference sequence). CDR3 protein: CASSLLGGGAPREQYF. The CDR3 DNA sequence: TGTGCCAGCAGTTTGCTGGGGGGGGGAGCCCCCAGGGAGCAGTACTTC.

The chain recombines TRBV15 with TRBJ2-7; 11 bases are shared with TRBD1. This CDR3 is 14 amino acids long. Germline V gene sequence: CDR1 LNHNV, CDR2 YYDKDF (reference sequence). Trimming removed 5 bases from V and 7 bases from J; junction bases left unmatched: 7. Here the CDR3 reads CATSGGQGAREQYF. The DNA for the CDR3 is TGTGCCACCAGCGGAGGACAGGGGGCTAGAGAGCAGTACTTC.

The chain has TRBV9 and TRBJ2-2; D might be TRBD2 (6 bases). V lost 3 bases to trimming and J lost 2 bases, with 11 bases between them. The CDR3 loop spans 15 amino acids. The germline V gene has CDR1 SGDLS and CDR2 YYNGEE. The CDR3 sequence: CASSGSGLNTGELFF. The CDR3 DNA sequence: TGTGCCAGCAGCGGTAGCGGATTAAACACCGGGGAGCTGTTTTTT.

The sample holds many counts of this clone. The chain carries TRBV25-1 and TRBJ2-1; D remains ambiguous. Germline CDR1 MGHDK, CDR2 SYGVNS. V lost 3 bases, J lost 10 bases, and 10 bases lay in between. The CDR3 sequence is 12 residues long. The CDR3 nucleotides read TGTGCCAGCAGTGATCTAATCGGGGAGCAGTTCTTC. This sequence encodes CASSDLIGEQFF.

This clone was counted many times. The genes are TRBV21-1 and TRBJ1-1; no check of the table's D call, TRBD1, against the DNA was made. TRBV21-1 is a listed pseudogene. The CDR3 contains 13 residues. The CDR3 nucleotides are TGTGCCAGCAGTGTGGACAGGAACACTGAAGCTTTCTTT. It is translated as CASSVDRNTEAFF.

V is TRBV27 and J is TRBJ1-6; unclear D gene. The V and J ends lost 2 bases and 8 bases respectively, with 16 bases between them. Germline lookup yields CDR1 MNHEY and CDR2 SMNVEV (reference sequence). The CDR3 totals 16 residues. For the CDR3, the DNA is TGTGCCAGCAGTTTAATAGCGTCGGGCGCCGATTCACCCCTCCACTTT. It specifies CASSLIASGADSPLHF.

The rearrangement links TRBV6-5 to TRBJ2-7; D might be TRBD2 (6 bases). CDR1 and CDR2 from the germline V gene are MNHEY and SVGAGI. Trimming left V 4 bases short and J 5 bases short, with 18 bases between. This CDR3 is built from 15 residues. CDR3 nucleotides: TGTGCCAGCAGTTCCCCGGGACTGGGGGTTCACGAGCAGTACTTC. Protein: CASSSPGLGVHEQYF.

This clone was seen a handful of times. The chain has TRBV29-1 and TRBJ2-1, with 13 nucleotides matching TRBD2. Germline V gene lookup returns CDR1 SQVTM and CDR2 ANQGSEA. This CDR3 has 18 residues. V gave up 6 bases and J gave up 3 bases; unmatched junction bases: 14. The CDR3 region is CSVPGEGLAGVNYNEQFF. CDR3 nucleotide sequence: TGCAGCGTCCCGGGAGAAGGACTAGCGGGAGTTAACTACAATGAGCAGTTCTTC.

This clone has only a few counts. The rearrangement joins TRBV7-3 to TRBJ2-3, with 10 bases fitting TRBD1. The CDR3 has 15 residues. Trimming removed 5 bases from V and 4 bases from J; junction bases left unmatched: 6. Per the germline V gene, CDR1 is SGHTA and CDR2 is FQGTGA. This CDR3 reads CASSPRDRGADTQYF. For the CDR3, the DNA is TGTGCCAGCAGCCCCCGGGACAGGGGCGCAGATACGCAGTATTTT.

This clone is a singleton in its sample. This chain connects TRBV29-1 to TRBJ2-3; the match to TRBD2 covers 9 bases. In germline, CDR1 is SQVTM, CDR2 ANQGSEA. This CDR3 region has 12 residues. Trimming removed 4 bases from V and 9 bases from J; junction bases left unmatched: 5. CDR3 residues: CSVGREGQTQYF. The CDR3 DNA reads as TGCAGCGTTGGGCGGGAGGGCCAAACGCAGTATTTT.

The V gene is TRBV14, the J gene TRBJ2-1; 10 nucleotides agree with TRBD1. The CDR3 sequence is 16 residues long. V shed 4 bases and J 5 bases; nucleotides not matched to a gene: 8. Germline CDR1 and CDR2: SGHDN and FVKESK. CDR3 protein: CASSPRGGTGDNEQFF. The CDR3 nucleotides read TGTGCCAGCAGCCCCCGTGGCGGGACAGGGGACAATGAGCAGTTCTTC.

The chain combines TRBV6-4 with TRBJ1-2; the D gene is possibly TRBD1 (6 bases). Per the germline V gene, CDR1 is MRHNA and CDR2 is SNTAGT. V was pared by 9 bases and J by 7 bases, with 24 bases between. CDR3 length equals 15 residues. The CDR3 DNA reads as TGTGCCAGTCAGAATCCTTACAGGGTAGAAGGTGGCTACACCTTC. It translates to CASQNPYRVEGGYTF.

The chain is built from TRBV27 and TRBJ1-6; no reliable D call. Germline loops: CDR1 MNHEY, CDR2 SMNVEV (reference sequence). V was pared by 5 bases and J by 9 bases, with 8 bases between. There are 12 residues in the CDR3. The CDR3 sequence is CASSPGFSPLHF. In DNA, the CDR3 is TGTGCCAGCAGTCCAGGATTTTCACCCCTCCACTTT.

The chain recombines TRBV18 with TRBJ2-3; D is possibly TRBD1 (6 bases). This CDR3 comprises 13 residues. The germline gives CDR1 KGHSH, CDR2 LQKENI. V lost 0 bases, J lost 6 bases, and 7 bases lay in between. In nucleotides, the CDR3 is TGTGCCAGCTCACCACCCCAGGGGGATACGCAGTATTTT. Its protein is CASSPPQGDTQYF.

The J gene is TRBJ1-1, the V gene TRBV13, with 7 bases matching TRBD1. CDR1 is PRHDT, CDR2 FYEKMQ, per germline (reference sequence). Trimming took 1 base from V and 0 from J; bases not matched to a gene: 8. The CDR3 extends over 17 amino acids. DNA for the CDR3: TGTGCCAGCAGCTTAGAGACAGGGCTCCCCTTGAACACTGAAGCTTTCTTT. Amino acid sequence: CASSLETGLPLNTEAFF. Combining the CDR3 with reference TRBV13 and TRBJ1-1 gives the whole variable domain AAGVIQSPRHLIKEKRETATLKCYPIPRHDTVYWYQQGPGQDPQFLISFYEKMQSDKGSIPDRFSAQQFSDYHSELNMSSLELGDSALYFCASSLETGLPLNTEAFFGQGTRLTVV.

The chain employs TRBV2 and TRBJ1-3; D is possibly TRBD1 (5 bases). Germline V gene data show CDR1 as SNHLY and CDR2 as FYNNEI. The CDR3 consists of 16 residues. Trimming took 0 bases from V and 0 from J, leaving 9 bases between them. CDR3 in DNA: TGTGCCAGCAGTGAAGCGGGGCCCTCCTCTGGAAACACCATATATTTT. Protein product: CASSEAGPSSGNTIYF.

This clone appeared a few times. This chain joins TRBV5-1 and TRBJ1-1, with TRBD1 identical over 7 bases. From germline, CDR1 is SGHRS and CDR2 YFSETQ. Trimming removed 0 bases from V and 4 bases from J; junction bases left unmatched: 12. The CDR3 has 17 residues. The CDR3 DNA reads as TGCGCCAGCAGCTTGGACCCCTATGACAGGGTGGTCACTGAAGCTTTCTTT. Protein: CASSLDPYDRVVTEAFF. Together with reference TRBV5-1 and TRBJ1-1, the CDR3 gives the full variable domain: KAGVTQTPRYLIKTRGQQVTLSCSPISGHRSVSWYQQTPGQGLQFLFEYFSETQRNKGNFPGRFSGRQFSNSRSEMNVSTLELGDSALYLCASSLDPYDRVVTEAFFGQGTRLTVV.

The V call is TRBV4-1, the J call TRBJ2-1, with 7 bases aligning to TRBD1. The V and J ends lost 0 bases and 4 bases, in that order; junction bases with no gene match: 3. This CDR3 comprises 15 residues. Germline CDR1 MGHRA, CDR2 YSYEKL. The CDR3 loop reads CASSQEGQIYNEQFF. The CDR3 DNA follows: TGCGCCAGCAGCCAAGAGGGACAGATATACAATGAGCAGTTCTTC.

The J gene is TRBJ2-2, the V gene TRBV11-2; the D is unclear. The germline gives CDR1 SGHAT, CDR2 FQNNGV. The CDR3 covers 15 residues. V was cut by 3 bases and J by 1 base, with 9 bases left in between. The CDR3 region has the DNA TGTGCCAGCAGCTTCCTCAGTGTGAACACCGGGGAGCTGTTTTTT. This gives the protein CASSFLSVNTGELFF.

The genes are TRBV5-4 and TRBJ1-1, with TRBD1 matching over 7 bases. The CDR3 is made up of 14 amino acids. Germline V gene lookup returns CDR1 SGHNT and CDR2 YYREEE (reference sequence). J lost 3 bases, V lost 4 bases, and 6 bases had no gene match. CDR3 amino acids: CASSDTGQDTEAFF. In DNA form, the CDR3 reads TGTGCCAGCAGCGATACCGGACAGGACACTGAAGCTTTCTTT.